Below are 25 T cell receptor beta chains sequenced from a single sample in a study of PD-1 blockade in classical Hodgkin lymphoma. Only in-frame clones appear in the TCRdb table, and some are missing; sequencing was by immunoSEQ multiplex PCR. This table holds just under 20,000 clones, approximately 87% found once. As to time point: cycle 4 day 1 (C4D1), after less than 7 weeks of nivolumab. Brentuximab vedotin exposure varied among the patients, all of whom had relapsed after autologous stem cell transplantation. Thawed PBMCs yielded CD4+ T cells through magnetic negative selection. The sample consisted of CD4+ T cells from blood, taken before the fourth cycle of nivolumab. The source is a human donor with classical Hodgkin lymphoma.

J is TRBJ1-2 and V is TRBV6-1; D perhaps matches TRBD1 (5 bases). The length of the CDR3 is 13 residues. CDR1 is MNHNS, CDR2 SASEGT, per germline. V was clipped by 6 bases and J by 9 bases, with 17 bases between them. The CDR3 spells CASSAQARLSYTF. The CDR3 bases are TGTGCCAGCAGCGCACAGGCACGGTTAAGCTACACCTTC.

This chain connects TRBV27 to TRBJ2-7, with D possibly called TRBD1 or TRBD2 (5 bases each). The CDR3 sequence is 13 residues long. CDR1 and CDR2 (germline): MNHEY, SMNVEV (reference sequence). Trimming pared 6 bases from V and 4 bases from J, leaving 13 bases between. CDR3 sequence (DNA): TGTGCCAGCAGCCGAGGGGCCCCTTACGAGCAGTACTTC. Translation gives CASSRGAPYEQYF.

The genes are TRBV27 and TRBJ2-7, with D unclear. There are 15 residues in the CDR3. V lost 6 bases and J 3 bases, leaving 18 bases between the germline ends. Germline CDR1 MNHEY, CDR2 SMNVEV (reference sequence). CDR3 sequence reads: CASSRTREPIYEQYF. The DNA for the CDR3 is TGTGCCAGCAGCAGAACCCGAGAGCCCATCTACGAGCAGTACTTC.

The genes are TRBV10-3 and TRBJ2-3, with D hard to call. V lost 3 bases, J lost 0 bases, and 1 base lay in between. Germline-derived CDR1 and CDR2 are ENHRY and SYGVKD. There are 12 residues in the CDR3. For the CDR3, the DNA is TGTGCCATCAGTGACAGCACAGATACGCAGTATTTT. Amino acids: CAISDSTDTQYF.

The chain employs TRBV2 and TRBJ2-2; unclear D gene. CDR1 and CDR2 from the germline V gene are SNHLY and FYNNEI. Trimming shortened V by 2 bases and J by 5 bases, and 6 bases separated the two germline ends. The CDR3 loop spans 13 amino acids. DNA for the CDR3: TGTGCCAGCAGTGAATACCAAACCGGGGAGCTGTTTTTT. Translating it yields CASSEYQTGELFF.

The V call is TRBV5-1, the J call TRBJ1-1; TRBD1 might be the D (5 bases). CDR1 SGHRS and CDR2 YFSETQ come from the germline V gene. V was clipped by 1 base and J by 6 bases, with 10 bases between them. There are 13 residues in the CDR3. Written as DNA, the CDR3 is TGCGCCAGCAGCTTGACAGGCAGCCCTGAAGCTTTCTTT. Translated: CASSLTGSPEAFF.

This chain connects TRBV7-8 to TRBJ2-1, with a possible D match to TRBD2 (6 bases). Germline CDR1 reads SGHVS; CDR2 reads FQNEAQ. With 1 base removed from V and 1 base from J, the gap between germline ends came to 14 bases. The CDR3 runs 17 residues. The CDR3 DNA is TGTGCCAGCAGCTTAGACTATGGGCTAGCGTCCTACAATGAGCAGTTCTTC. Translation: CASSLDYGLASYNEQFF.

This clone was observed a few times. The chain employs TRBV5-1 and TRBJ2-7; no clear D gene. The CDR3 sequence is 13 residues long. V lost 4 bases to trimming and J lost 6 bases, with 14 bases between them. Germline V lookup: CDR1 SGHRS, CDR2 YFSETQ. The CDR3 spells CASSPSPGSEQYF. Here the CDR3 DNA reads TGCGCCAGCAGCCCGAGTCCCGGTTCCGAGCAGTACTTC.

The chain carries TRBV7-8 and TRBJ2-7, with a tentative D call TRBD1 (5 bases). With 1 base removed from V and 1 base from J, the gap between germline ends came to 8 bases. Germline CDR1 SGHVS, CDR2 FQNEAQ. The CDR3 consists of 14 residues. CDR3 sequence reads: CASSLGAGSYEQYF. For the CDR3, the DNA is TGTGCCAGCAGCTTAGGGGCAGGGTCCTACGAGCAGTACTTC.

The chain combines TRBV4-1 with TRBJ2-2; the D is unclear. CDR1 is MGHRA and CDR2 is YSYEKL in the germline V gene. CDR3 length: 17 residues. V lost 0 bases and J 0 bases, leaving 11 bases between the germline ends. CDR3 coding DNA: TGCGCCAGCAGCCAAGAACAGACTCGCGCGAACACCGGGGAGCTGTTTTTT. This gives the protein CASSQEQTRANTGELFF.

J is TRBJ2-7 and V is TRBV28; D perhaps matches TRBD2 (6 bases). Germline values: CDR1 MDHEN, CDR2 SYDVKM. There are 15 residues in the CDR3. V was trimmed by 4 bases and J by 1 base, leaving 14 bases between them. The CDR3 here is CASSSAGDQSYEQYF. For the CDR3, the DNA is TGTGCCAGCAGTTCAGCGGGTGATCAATCCTACGAGCAGTACTTC.

This chain joins TRBV25-1 and TRBJ2-3; D is unresolved. Trimming stripped 4 bases from V and 5 bases from J, with 7 bases between. CDR1 MGHDK and CDR2 SYGVNS come from the germline V gene. This CDR3 spans 12 amino acids. CDR3 nucleotides: TGTGCCAGCAGTGTAGTAATAGATACGCAGTATTTT. This gives the protein CASSVVIDTQYF.

In this sample, this clone turned up once. This rearrangement joins TRBV6-5 to TRBJ2-7; TRBD2 agrees at 7 bases. V dropped 6 bases and J dropped 3; count of bases not matched to a gene: 2. The CDR3 is 12 residues long. CDR1 MNHEY and CDR2 SVGAGI come from the germline V gene. CDR3 loop: CASRGLRYEQYF. For the CDR3, the DNA is TGTGCCAGCAGGGGACTACGCTACGAGCAGTACTTC.

This clone has a handful of counts. V and J are TRBV19 and TRBJ2-4; 8 nucleotides match TRBD1. CDR3 size: 18 residues. The junction had 11 bases not matched to a gene; V was cut back by 4 bases and J by 0 bases. CDR1 and CDR2 from the germline V gene are LNHDA and SQIVND (reference sequence). The CDR3 DNA reads TGTGCCAGTAGTAGGAGACAGGGGCCGTCCTCAGCCAAAAACATTCAGTACTTC. This codes for CASSRRQGPSSAKNIQYF. Supplemented by reference TRBV19 and TRBJ2-4, the full variable domain reads DGGITQSPKYLFRKEGQNVTLSCEQNLNHDAMYWYRQDPGQGLRLIYYSQIVNDFQKGDIAEGYSVSREKKESFPLTVTSAQKNPTAFYLCASSRRQGPSSAKNIQYFGAGTRLSVL.

The rearrangement joins TRBV5-4 to TRBJ2-3; 10 positions match TRBD2. The CDR3 spans 16 residues. Looked up from germline, CDR1 is SGHNT and CDR2 is YYREEE (reference sequence). V lost 0 bases and J lost 5; bases outside the gene matches: 6. CDR3 nucleotides: TGTGCCAGCAGCTTGGAAAGCGGGAGGGCTATAGATACGCAGTATTTT. It encodes CASSLESGRAIDTQYF.

The rearrangement links TRBV6-4 to TRBJ2-3; a possible D gene is TRBD2 (5 bases). The germline V and J ends were trimmed by 6 bases and 2 bases, with 12 bases remaining between them. The CDR3 consists of 14 residues. The V gene's germline CDR1 is MRHNA and CDR2 SNTAGT. CDR3 sequence: CASSPSGITDTQYF. In DNA, the CDR3 is TGTGCCAGCAGCCCCTCGGGAATCACAGATACGCAGTATTTT.

This sequence joins TRBV5-6 and TRBJ1-2; 8 positions match TRBD1. This CDR3 comprises 13 residues. Germline CDR1 reads SGHDT; CDR2 reads YYEEEE. Trimming at V came to 4 bases and at J to 5 bases, leaving 4 bases not matched to a gene. The CDR3 DNA reads as TGTGCCAGCAGCCCGCAGGGGGCTTATGGCTACACCTTC. Amino acid sequence: CASSPQGAYGYTF.

This chain links TRBV7-9 with TRBJ2-7; D assignment may be TRBD1 or TRBD2 (5 bases each). The germline CDR1 and CDR2 sequences are SEHNR and FQNEAQ (reference sequence). This CDR3 is built from 12 residues. The germline V and J ends were trimmed by 5 bases and 6 bases, with 11 bases remaining between them. This chain's CDR3 is CASSRDDSEQYF. The CDR3 DNA follows: TGTGCCAGCAGCCGGGACGACTCCGAGCAGTACTTC.

The chain is built from TRBV4-2 and TRBJ1-6; 7 positions agree with TRBD1. CDR1 is LGHNA and CDR2 is YNFKEQ in the germline V gene. With 2 bases clipped from V and 8 bases from J, the junction kept 12 bases outside the gene matches. The CDR3 has 17 amino acids. Here the CDR3 DNA reads TGTGCCAGCAGCCAACAAATGAGGGGGCTCGGGGATTCACCCCTCCACTTT. Translated: CASSQQMRGLGDSPLHF.

The J gene is TRBJ2-7, the V gene TRBV2; D remains ambiguous. Trimming took 2 bases from V and 3 from J, leaving 11 bases between them. Germline V gene lookup returns CDR1 SNHLY and CDR2 FYNNEI. The CDR3 is made up of 14 amino acids. CDR3 in amino acids: CASSEPVRLYEQYF. Written as DNA, the CDR3 is TGTGCCAGCAGTGAACCCGTAAGGCTCTACGAGCAGTACTTC.

The V and J genes are TRBV18 and TRBJ1-1; D perhaps matches TRBD1 (5 bases). CDR1 and CDR2 from the germline V gene are KGHSH and LQKENI. The V and J ends lost 1 base and 1 base respectively, with 7 bases between them. The CDR3 is made up of 14 amino acids. The CDR3 DNA sequence: TGTGCCAGCTCACCACGAGGGGCGAACACTGAAGCTTTCTTT. Translation gives CASSPRGANTEAFF.

The V and J genes are TRBV12-1 and TRBJ2-1; the table's D gene call, TRBD2, was not cross checked with the DNA. TRBV12-1 is a recognized pseudogene. The length of the CDR3 is 14 residues. CDR3 sequence (DNA): TGTGCCAGCACCCCAATCGGGGGTTACAATGAGCAGTTCTTC. This codes for CASTPIGGYNEQFF.

This rearrangement joins TRBV10-3 to TRBJ2-4; weak D call: TRBD2 (5 bases). Germline-derived CDR1 and CDR2 are ENHRY and SYGVKD. V was pared by 4 bases and J by 6 bases, with 7 bases between. This CDR3 has 12 residues. The CDR3 DNA is TGTGCCATCAGTGTAGAGGGAAACATTCAGTACTTC. Protein: CAISVEGNIQYF.

The chain carries TRBV19 and TRBJ2-3, with 7 nucleotides matching TRBD2. V lost 3 bases and J lost 1; bases outside the gene matches: 1. Germline V gene lookup returns CDR1 LNHDA and CDR2 SQIVND (reference sequence). The CDR3 loop spans 14 amino acids. The CDR3 here is CASSMGGGTDTQYF. The DNA for the CDR3 is TGTGCCAGTAGTATGGGAGGGGGCACAGATACGCAGTATTTT.

This sequence joins TRBV18 and TRBJ2-1; 12 bases are a match to TRBD2. J was trimmed by 10 bases and V by 3 bases; bases with no gene match: 7. In germline, CDR1 is KGHSH, CDR2 LQKENI. This CDR3 is built from 15 residues. This CDR3 reads CASSPFTSGGPEQFF. The CDR3 bases are TGTGCCAGCTCACCCTTCACTAGCGGGGGGCCAGAGCAGTTCTTC.